The next 10 T cell receptor beta chains were all read from a single sample in a study of PD-L1 blockade in urothelial cancer. Using immunoSEQ multiplex PCR, the repertoire was profiled, and TCRdb retains in-frame clones only, with some absent. The profile shows 35,000 to 45,000 clones, over 70% of them singletons. The specimen comprised PBMCs, sampled around atezolizumab (anti-PD-L1) treatment. Receptors originate from a man aged 55-75 years with urothelial cancer.

The chain joins TRBV10-3 to TRBJ1-2; 12 nucleotides align to TRBD1. The CDR3 contains 17 residues. The germline gives CDR1 ENHRY, CDR2 SYGVKD. J lost 8 bases, V lost 3 bases, and 13 bases had no gene match. DNA for the CDR3: TGTGCCATCAGTGACGGGACAGGGGGCGCGGGGATCGGGGGCTACACCTTC. It translates to CAISDGTGGAGIGGYTF.

In its sample, this clone was seen once. V gene TRBV9 combines with J gene TRBJ2-2; D may be TRBD1 (6 bases). The CDR3 length is 14 residues. The V gene's germline CDR1 is SGDLS and CDR2 YYNGEE. V lost 5 bases to trimming and J lost 0 bases, with 8 bases between them. DNA of the CDR3: TGTGCCAGCAGGGACAGCTCGAACACCGGGGAGCTGTTTTTT. This sequence encodes CASRDSSNTGELFF.

The chain recombines TRBV7-2 with TRBJ2-1; the match to TRBD2 covers 11 bases. Germline V gene data show CDR1 as SGHTA and CDR2 as FQGNSA. The V and J ends lost 5 bases and 7 bases, in that order; junction bases with no gene match: 10. This CDR3 region has 16 residues. The CDR3, as DNA: TGTGCCAGCAGCGACTATAGCGGGGGGGCTGGGAATGAGCAGTTCTTC. Protein product: CASSDYSGGAGNEQFF.

The V and J genes are TRBV5-4 and TRBJ1-6; D unresolved. The CDR3 contains 14 residues. Germline CDR1 SGHNT, CDR2 YYREEE (reference sequence). Trimming removed 4 bases from V and 9 bases from J, with 14 bases in between. CDR3 sequence (DNA): TGTGCCAGCAGCCTCAGAGGGATAGGTTCACCCCTCCACTTT. Translated: CASSLRGIGSPLHF.

The V gene is TRBV7-2, the J gene TRBJ2-1, with TRBD1 identical over 7 bases. This CDR3 spans 13 amino acids. The V segment lost 5 bases and the J segment 9 bases; nucleotides outside the gene matches: 7. CDR1 is SGHTA and CDR2 is FQGNSA in the germline V gene. CDR3: CASSPIHRGEQFF. The CDR3 coding sequence is TGTGCCAGCAGCCCCATTCACAGGGGTGAGCAGTTCTTC.

The V and J genes are TRBV6-1 and TRBJ1-5; D unclear. V was cut by 3 bases and J by 6 bases, with 6 bases left in between. The CDR3 loop spans 12 amino acids. CDR1 is MNHNS and CDR2 is SASEGT in the germline V gene. This CDR3 reads CASSESRQPQHF. The CDR3 DNA follows: TGTGCCAGCAGTGAGTCCCGTCAGCCCCAGCATTTT.

The chain uses TRBV4-1 and TRBJ2-5, with a possible D match to TRBD1 (5 bases). The CDR3 is 15 amino acids. CDR1 and CDR2 (germline): MGHRA, YSYEKL. Deletions cut 5 bases from V and 7 bases from J, with 20 bases between. CDR3 loop: CASSRDQGGAATQYF. The CDR3 DNA reads TGCGCCAGCAGCAGAGATCAGGGTGGGGCGGCGACCCAGTACTTC.

The chain recombines TRBV15 with TRBJ1-5, with TRBD1 as a possible D gene (5 bases). CDR3 length: 16 residues. V lost 0 bases and J 6 bases, leaving 15 bases between the germline ends. Germline V gives CDR1 LNHNV, CDR2 YYDKDF (reference sequence). In DNA, the CDR3 is TGTGCCACCAGCAGAGAAATTCTGCAGGGAAGTCAGCCCCAGCATTTT. Protein: CATSREILQGSQPQHF.

The chain is built from TRBV11-2 and TRBJ2-2, with D possibly being TRBD2 (6 bases). Germline loops: CDR1 SGHAT, CDR2 FQNNGV. The CDR3 consists of 15 residues. Trimming shortened V by 0 bases and J by 4 bases, and 9 bases separated the two germline ends. The CDR3 here is CASSLDGGFTGELFF. DNA for the CDR3: TGTGCCAGCAGCTTAGATGGGGGGTTCACCGGGGAGCTGTTTTTT.

The chain joins TRBV9 to TRBJ2-1; the D gene is possibly TRBD2 (6 bases). V was trimmed by 0 bases and J by 9 bases, leaving 13 bases between them. The length of the CDR3 is 14 residues. In germline, CDR1 is SGDLS, CDR2 YYNGEE. The chain's CDR3 is CASSVAETSAEQFF. CDR3 nucleotide sequence: TGTGCCAGCAGCGTAGCTGAGACTAGTGCTGAGCAGTTCTTC.